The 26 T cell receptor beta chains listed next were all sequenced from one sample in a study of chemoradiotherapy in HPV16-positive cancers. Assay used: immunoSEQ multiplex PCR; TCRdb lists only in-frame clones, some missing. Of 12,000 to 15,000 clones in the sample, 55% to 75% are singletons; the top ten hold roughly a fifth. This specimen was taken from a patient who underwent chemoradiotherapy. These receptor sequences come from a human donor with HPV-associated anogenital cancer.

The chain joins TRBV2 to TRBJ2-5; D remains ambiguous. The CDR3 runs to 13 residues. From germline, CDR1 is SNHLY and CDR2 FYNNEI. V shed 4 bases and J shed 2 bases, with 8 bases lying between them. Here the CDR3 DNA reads TGTGCCAGCAGTGTGTCGCAGCAAGAGACCCAGTACTTC. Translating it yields CASSVSQQETQYF.

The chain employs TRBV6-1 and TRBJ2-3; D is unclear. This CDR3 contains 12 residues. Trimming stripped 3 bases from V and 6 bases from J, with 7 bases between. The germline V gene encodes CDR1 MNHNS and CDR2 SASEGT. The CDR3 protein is CASSEHPDTQYF. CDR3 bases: TGTGCCAGCAGTGAGCACCCGGATACGCAGTATTTT.

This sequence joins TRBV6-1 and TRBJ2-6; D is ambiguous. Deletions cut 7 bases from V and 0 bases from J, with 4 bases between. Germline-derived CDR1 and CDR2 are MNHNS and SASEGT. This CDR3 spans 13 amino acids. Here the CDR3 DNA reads TGTGCCAGCACTCTCTCTGGGGCCAACGTCCTGACTTTC. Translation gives CASTLSGANVLTF.

The CDR3 reads CASSQSVNTEAFF. The CDR3 bases are TGTGCCAGCAGCCAATCTGTGAACACTGAAGCTTTCTTT. The chain couples TRBV14 to TRBJ1-1; D uncertain. The CDR3 sequence is 13 residues long. Germline values: CDR1 SGHDN, CDR2 FVKESK. Trimming removed 2 bases from V and 0 bases from J, with 4 bases in between.

CDR3 bases: TGTGCCAGCAGCTTAGCCCCTTTACTAGGGGTTGTGAACACCGGGGAGCTGTTTTTT. Translation: CASSLAPLLGVVNTGELFF. J is TRBJ2-2 and V is TRBV7-9; the D gene could be TRBD1 or TRBD2 (5 bases each). The CDR3 consists of 19 residues. The V gene lost 0 bases and the J gene lost 1 base, with 18 bases spanning the gap. CDR1 SEHNR and CDR2 FQNEAQ come from the germline V gene (reference sequence). Full variable domain (missing parts from reference TRBV7-9 and TRBJ2-2): DTGVSQNPRHKITKRGQNVTFRCDPISEHNRLYWYRQTLGQGPEFLTYFQNEAQLEKSRLLSDRFSAERPKGSFSTLEIQRTEQGDSAMYLCASSLAPLLGVVNTGELFFGEGSRLTVL.

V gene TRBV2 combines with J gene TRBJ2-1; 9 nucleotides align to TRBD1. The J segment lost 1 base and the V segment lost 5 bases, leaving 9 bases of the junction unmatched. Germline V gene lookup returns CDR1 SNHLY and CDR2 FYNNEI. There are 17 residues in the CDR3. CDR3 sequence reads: CASSIDGTGWSYNEQFF. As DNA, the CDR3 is TGTGCCAGCAGTATAGATGGGACAGGGTGGTCCTACAATGAGCAGTTCTTC.

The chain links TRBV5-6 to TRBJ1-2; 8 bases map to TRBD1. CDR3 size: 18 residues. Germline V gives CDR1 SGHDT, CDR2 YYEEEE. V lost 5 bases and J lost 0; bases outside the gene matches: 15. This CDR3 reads CASRGQGQGVEANYGYTF. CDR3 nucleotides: TGTGCCAGCAGAGGACAGGGTCAAGGAGTCGAAGCTAACTATGGCTACACCTTC.

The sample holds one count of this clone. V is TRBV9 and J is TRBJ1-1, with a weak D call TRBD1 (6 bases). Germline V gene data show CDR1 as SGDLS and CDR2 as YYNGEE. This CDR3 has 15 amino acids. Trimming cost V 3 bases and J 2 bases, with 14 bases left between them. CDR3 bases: TGTGCCAGCAGCGCAGACAACAGGGTTAACACTGAAGCTTTCTTT. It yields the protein CASSADNRVNTEAFF.

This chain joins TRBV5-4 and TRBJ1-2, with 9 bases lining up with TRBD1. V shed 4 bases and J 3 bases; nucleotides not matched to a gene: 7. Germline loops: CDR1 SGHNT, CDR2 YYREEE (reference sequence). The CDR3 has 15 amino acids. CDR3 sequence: CASSPSGTGHYGYTF. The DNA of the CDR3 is TGTGCCAGCAGCCCGTCCGGGACAGGGCACTATGGCTACACCTTC.

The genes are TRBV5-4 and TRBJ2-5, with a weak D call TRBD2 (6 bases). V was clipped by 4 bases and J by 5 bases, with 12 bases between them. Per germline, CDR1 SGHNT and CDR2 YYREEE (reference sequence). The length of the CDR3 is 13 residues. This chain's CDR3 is CASSASAGETQYF. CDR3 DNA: TGTGCCAGCAGCGCGAGTGCGGGGGAGACCCAGTACTTC.

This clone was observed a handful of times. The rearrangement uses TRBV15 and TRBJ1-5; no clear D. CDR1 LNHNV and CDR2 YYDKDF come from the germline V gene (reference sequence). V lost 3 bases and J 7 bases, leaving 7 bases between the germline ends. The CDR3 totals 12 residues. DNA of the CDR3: TGTGCCACCAGCAGTACAGACCAGCCCCAGCATTTT. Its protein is CATSSTDQPQHF.

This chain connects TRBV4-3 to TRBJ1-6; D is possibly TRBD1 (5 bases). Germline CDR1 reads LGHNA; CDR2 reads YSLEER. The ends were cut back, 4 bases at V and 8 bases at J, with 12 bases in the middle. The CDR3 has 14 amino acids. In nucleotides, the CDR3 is TGCGCCAGCAGCCTATCGACAGTTGATTCACCCCTCCACTTT. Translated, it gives CASSLSTVDSPLHF.

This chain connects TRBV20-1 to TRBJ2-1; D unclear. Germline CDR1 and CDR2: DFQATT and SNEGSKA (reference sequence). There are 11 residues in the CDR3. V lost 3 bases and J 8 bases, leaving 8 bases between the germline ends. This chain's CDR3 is CSARGLDEQFF. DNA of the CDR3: TGCAGTGCTAGGGGTTTGGATGAGCAGTTCTTC.

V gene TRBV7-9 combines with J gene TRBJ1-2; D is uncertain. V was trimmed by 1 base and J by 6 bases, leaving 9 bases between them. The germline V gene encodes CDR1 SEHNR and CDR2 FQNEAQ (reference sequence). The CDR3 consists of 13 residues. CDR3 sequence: CASSLGPADGYTF. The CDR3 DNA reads TGTGCCAGCAGCTTAGGGCCAGCGGATGGCTACACCTTC. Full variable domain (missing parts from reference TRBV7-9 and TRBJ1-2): DTGVSQNPRHKITKRGQNVTFRCDPISEHNRLYWYRQTLGQGPEFLTYFQNEAQLEKSRLLSDRFSAERPKGSFSTLEIQRTEQGDSAMYLCASSLGPADGYTFGSGTRLTVV.

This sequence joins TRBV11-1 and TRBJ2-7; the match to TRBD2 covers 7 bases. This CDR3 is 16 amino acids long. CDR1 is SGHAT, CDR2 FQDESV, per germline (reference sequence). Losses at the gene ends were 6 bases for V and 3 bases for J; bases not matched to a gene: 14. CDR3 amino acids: CASRLSGAYGFYEQYF. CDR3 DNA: TGTGCCAGCAGACTGAGCGGGGCTTATGGCTTCTACGAGCAGTACTTC.

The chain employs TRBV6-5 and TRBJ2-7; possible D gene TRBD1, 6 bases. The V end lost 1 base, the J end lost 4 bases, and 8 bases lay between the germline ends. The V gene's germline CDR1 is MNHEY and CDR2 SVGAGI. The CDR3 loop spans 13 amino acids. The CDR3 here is CASSYLGAYEQYF. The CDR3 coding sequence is TGTGCCAGCAGTTACTTGGGGGCATACGAGCAGTACTTC.

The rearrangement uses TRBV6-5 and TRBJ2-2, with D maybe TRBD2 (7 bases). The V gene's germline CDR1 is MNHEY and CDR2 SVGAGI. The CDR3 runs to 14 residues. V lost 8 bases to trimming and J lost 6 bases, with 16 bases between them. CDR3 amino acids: CASQRGGLSGELFF. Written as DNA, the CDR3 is TGTGCCAGCCAAAGGGGGGGGCTATCCGGGGAGCTGTTTTTT.

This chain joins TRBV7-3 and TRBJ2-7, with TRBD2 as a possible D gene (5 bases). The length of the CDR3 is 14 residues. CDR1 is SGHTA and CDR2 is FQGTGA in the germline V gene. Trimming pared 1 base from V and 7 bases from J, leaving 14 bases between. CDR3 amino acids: CASSLSPSSREQYF. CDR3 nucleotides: TGTGCCAGCAGCTTAAGTCCTAGCTCGAGGGAGCAGTACTTC.

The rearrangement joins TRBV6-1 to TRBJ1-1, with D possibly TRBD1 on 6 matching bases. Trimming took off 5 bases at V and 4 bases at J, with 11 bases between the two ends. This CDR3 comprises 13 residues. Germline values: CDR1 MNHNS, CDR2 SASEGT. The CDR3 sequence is CASSIQGGTEAFF. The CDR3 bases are TGTGCCAGCAGTATACAGGGTGGCACTGAAGCTTTCTTT.

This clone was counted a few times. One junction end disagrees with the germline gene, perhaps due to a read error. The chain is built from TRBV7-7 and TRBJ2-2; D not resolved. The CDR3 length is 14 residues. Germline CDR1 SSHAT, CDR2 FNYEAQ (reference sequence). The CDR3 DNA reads TGTGCTAGCAGCTCCGGTCGGGCCGCCGGGGAGCTGTTTTTT. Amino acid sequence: CASSSGRAAGELFF.

The DNA of the CDR3 is TGTGCCAGCAGTTTATCGAAGGCTAGCGGGGGCCATGAGCAGTTCTTC. The encoded protein is CASSLSKASGGHEQFF. The V call is TRBV27, the J call TRBJ2-1, with TRBD2 matching over 10 bases. The germline gives CDR1 MNHEY, CDR2 SMNVEV (reference sequence). The CDR3 runs to 16 residues. V gave up 0 bases and J gave up 8 bases; unmatched junction bases: 7.

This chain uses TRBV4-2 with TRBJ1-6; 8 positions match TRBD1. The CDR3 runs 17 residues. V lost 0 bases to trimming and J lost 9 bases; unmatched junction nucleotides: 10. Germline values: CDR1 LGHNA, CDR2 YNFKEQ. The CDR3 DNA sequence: TGTGCCAGCAGCCAAGATAGGGCAGGGGGCCTTAGTTCACCCCTCCACTTT. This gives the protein CASSQDRAGGLSSPLHF.

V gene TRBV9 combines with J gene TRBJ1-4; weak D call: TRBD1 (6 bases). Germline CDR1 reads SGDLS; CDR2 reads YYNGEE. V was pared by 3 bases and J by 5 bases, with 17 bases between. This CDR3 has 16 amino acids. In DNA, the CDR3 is TGTGCCAGCAGCGCTACCGTGGGGGGCGGGAATGAAAAACTGTTTTTT. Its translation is CASSATVGGGNEKLFF.

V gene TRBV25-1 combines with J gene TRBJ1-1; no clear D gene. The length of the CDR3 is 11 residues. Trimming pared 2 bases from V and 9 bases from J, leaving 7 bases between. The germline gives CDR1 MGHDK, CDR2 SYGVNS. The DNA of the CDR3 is TGTGCCAGCAGTGAACCCGGAAAAGCTTTCTTT. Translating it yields CASSEPGKAFF.

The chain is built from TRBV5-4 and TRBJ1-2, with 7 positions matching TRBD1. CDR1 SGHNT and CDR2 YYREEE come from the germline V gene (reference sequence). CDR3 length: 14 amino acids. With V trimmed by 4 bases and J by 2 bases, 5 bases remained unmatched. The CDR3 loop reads CASSSPGQNYGYTF. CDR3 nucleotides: TGTGCCAGCAGCAGTCCGGGACAGAACTATGGCTACACCTTC.

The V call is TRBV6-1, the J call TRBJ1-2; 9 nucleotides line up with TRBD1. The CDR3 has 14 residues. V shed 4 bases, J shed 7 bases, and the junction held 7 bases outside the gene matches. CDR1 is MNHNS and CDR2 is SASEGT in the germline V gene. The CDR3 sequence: CASSGGTGRGGYTF. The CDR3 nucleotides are TGTGCCAGCAGTGGAGGGACAGGGAGGGGTGGCTACACCTTC.